This TCR beta chain was obtained from a study of shared clonotypes between healthy human individuals. Several immunoSEQ plates received, in even portions, the genomic DNA of each subset. Each sorted subset replicate got 200 ng genomic DNA, tens of thousands of genomes. As handled by the study authors: Junction-only immunoSEQ data arrived without quality scores, meaning filtering differed. Using immunoSEQ multiplex PCR, the repertoire was profiled, and TCRdb retains in-frame clones only, with some absent. V, J and clone size reflect that table, while D and trimming were determined from the DNA. The repertoire holds approximately 1,000,000 clones, about 80% seen once, with approximately 0.5% in the top ten. This clone came up once. Its specificity is unknown. Notes on the study in general: An anticipated effect of sequencing depth on clonotype sharing among donors was recognized.

Trimming took 0 bases from V and 6 from J, leaving 13 bases between them. Germline V gene lookup returns CDR1 SGHRS and CDR2 YFSETQ. CDR3 size: 14 residues. The TCR comes from a man between 18 and 29 years old in good health. Some clones in this sample may be carry-over from other donors' samples. The sequenced sample consisted of memory CD4+ T cells from PBMCs. Regarding subset: CD45RA-negative fraction. V is TRBV5-1 and J is TRBJ2-7; D call uncertain. The CDR3 DNA reads as TGCGCCAGCAGCTTGGGGCAGGCGCCTACCGAGCAGTACTTC. Its translation is CASSLGQAPTEQYF.